This T cell receptor beta chain originates from a study of cytomegalovirus exposure and HLA in healthy donors. At the level of the study: About 83 million unique TCRs from HLA-typed donors made up an early data release. General study results and limits: With later analysis, a missense DCLRE1C variant became linked to TCR beta V- and J-gene trimming. Judged likely to be a sequencing artifact was a cluster of highly shared sequence variants. Productive status was seen about 87% or about 30% of the time for most TCR beta V segments in an earlier analysis.

V lost 6 bases to trimming and J lost 15 bases, with 18 bases between them. The CDR3 loop spans 11 amino acids. Per the germline V gene, CDR1 is DFQATT and CDR2 is SNEGSKA (reference sequence). Vbeta (60) and Jbeta (13) primers were used in the PCR. Some clones are missing from TCRdb's copy, which holds only in-frame ones; the method was immunoSEQ multiplex PCR. The sample carries some 96,000 clones, over 60% recorded once. As for this clone: Its antigen is unknown.

Material: PBMCs. The J gene is TRBJ2-1, the V gene TRBV20-1, with a weak D call TRBD1 (5 bases). The clonotype was recovered from a female donor in good health and CMV-seronegative. CDR3 sequence reads: CSAPTSKGPFF. The CDR3 DNA sequence: TGCAGTGCGCCCACCTCGAAGGGGCCGTTCTTC.